This T cell receptor (beta chain) was documented in a study of shared T cell receptors in the human thymus. The CDR3 length is 17 residues. V lost 0 bases and J lost 3, with 18 bases in between. The germline V gene encodes CDR1 MGHRA and CDR2 YSYEKL. The protocol was immunoSEQ multiplex PCR, while the TCRdb copy is restricted to in-frame clones and leaves out a portion. The sample includes about 500,000 clones, 75% to 85% of them seen just once. This clone was found once. The same sample was also used in a study of human thymus T cells. This second study says: Thymus was obtained from resections taken during corrective heart surgery. Blood and thymic repertoires both appeared biased in V and J gene usage. Highly overlapping thymic repertoires in unrelated individuals were reported by related research.

Sequencing was carried out using thymocytes. This chain joins TRBV4-1 and TRBJ2-7, with D perhaps TRBD2 (6 bases). The source of this sequence is a boy in the first two years of life with a congenital heart defect. CDR3: CASSQERRDPRVYEQYF. For the CDR3, the DNA is TGCGCCAGCAGCCAAGAGCGGCGGGACCCGCGGGTCTACGAGCAGTACTTC.